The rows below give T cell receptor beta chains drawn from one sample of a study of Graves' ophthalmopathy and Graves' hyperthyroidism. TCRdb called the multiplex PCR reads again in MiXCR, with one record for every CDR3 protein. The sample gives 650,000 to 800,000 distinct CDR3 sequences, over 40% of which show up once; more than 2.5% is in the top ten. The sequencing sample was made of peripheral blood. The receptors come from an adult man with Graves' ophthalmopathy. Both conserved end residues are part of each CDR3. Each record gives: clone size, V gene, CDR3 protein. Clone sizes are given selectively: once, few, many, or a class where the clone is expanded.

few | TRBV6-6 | CASLGGRNQPQHF
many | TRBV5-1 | CASSALAGDEKLFF
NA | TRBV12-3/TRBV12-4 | CASSLSTLPEKLFF
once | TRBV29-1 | CSVSVGDADSPLHF
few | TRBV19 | CAGRAGGNTGELFF
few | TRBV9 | CASSVVGNLYQETQYF
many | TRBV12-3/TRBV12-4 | CASSQTGTRYGYTF
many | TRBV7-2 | CASSLMGAAGANVLTF
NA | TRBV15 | CATSRGTGGKNTIYF
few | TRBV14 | CASSQEGGRGYTF
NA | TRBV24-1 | CATSGFRGNTDTQYF
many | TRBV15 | CATSRDRLGPQHF
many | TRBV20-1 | CSARVGVGQPQHF
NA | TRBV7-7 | CASSLGVGEPAFF
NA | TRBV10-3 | CASSGDGSDQPQHF
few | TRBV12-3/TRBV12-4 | CASSPQTGFVFGYTF
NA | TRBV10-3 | CAISVDRPENTEAFF
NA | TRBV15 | CATTGKKLFF
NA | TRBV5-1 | CASSPKPPRETQYF
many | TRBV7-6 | CASSFSGVETEAFF
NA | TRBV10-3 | CAISVGGHVNTEAFF
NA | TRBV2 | CASSEMGARGNTIYF
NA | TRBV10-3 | CAISEGQDTYEQYF
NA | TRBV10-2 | CASTATGTDYNYGYTF
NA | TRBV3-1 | CASSRSGGRNTEAFF
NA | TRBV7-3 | CASSLGAGGYTEAFF
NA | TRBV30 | CAWLSGLLEGYTF
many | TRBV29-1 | CSVSSGTGGHEQYF
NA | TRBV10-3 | CAISSIGSSGNTIYF
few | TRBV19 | CASSVRQNFYEKLFF
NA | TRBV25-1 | CASSAQTSGGPNEQFF
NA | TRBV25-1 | CASSARLAGRETQYF
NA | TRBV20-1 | CSAITGLNSPLHF
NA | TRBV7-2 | CARASETQYF
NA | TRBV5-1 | CASSLAMGTGETQYF
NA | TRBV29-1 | CSVSTRTGPTLHF
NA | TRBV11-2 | CASSQGSGDVQETQYF
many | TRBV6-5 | CASSYSGGTQETQYF
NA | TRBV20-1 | CSARREAGPLGAFF
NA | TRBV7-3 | CASSTTGGASYNEQFF
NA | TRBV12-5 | CASGLDTGFEQYF
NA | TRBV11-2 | CASSFYICSAAGQSAYEQYF
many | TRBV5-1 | CASSTTGTGYGYTF
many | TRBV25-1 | CASTSKDREANTIYF
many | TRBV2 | CASNQHTGPHTEAFF
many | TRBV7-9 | CASSDARSYEQYF
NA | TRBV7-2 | CASSFRGTDTQYF
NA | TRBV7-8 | CASSLTGLAASYEQYF
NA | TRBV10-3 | CAIRQGASYVSQQYF
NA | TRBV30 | CAWRGDREGQPQHF
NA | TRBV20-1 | CSARPQGARDIQYF
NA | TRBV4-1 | CASSQFGRGMNTEAFF
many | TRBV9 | CASSPGTGVGEKLFF
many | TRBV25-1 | CASSAAPTGANVLTF
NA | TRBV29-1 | CSLGTAMNTEAFF